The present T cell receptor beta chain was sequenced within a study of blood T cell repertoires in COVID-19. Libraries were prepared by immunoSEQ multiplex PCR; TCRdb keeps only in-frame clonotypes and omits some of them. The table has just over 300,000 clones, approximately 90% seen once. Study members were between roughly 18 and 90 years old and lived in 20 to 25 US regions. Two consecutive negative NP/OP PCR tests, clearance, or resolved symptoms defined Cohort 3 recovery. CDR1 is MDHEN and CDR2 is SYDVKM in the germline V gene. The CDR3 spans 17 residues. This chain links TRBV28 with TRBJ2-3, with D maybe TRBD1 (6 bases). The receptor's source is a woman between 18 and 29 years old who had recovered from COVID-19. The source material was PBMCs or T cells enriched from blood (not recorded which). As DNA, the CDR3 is TGTGCGTCCAGCGTTGGGCATCCATCGGGACACACAGATACGCAGTATTTT. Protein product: CASSVGHPSGHTDTQYF.